These T cell receptor beta chains were read from a single sample in a study of cytomegalovirus exposure and HLA in healthy donors. Clones were sequenced by immunoSEQ multiplex PCR, and TCRdb holds only the in-frame ones, with some missing. Found here are under 250,000 clones, roughly 84% of them singletons; the top ten hold 1.3%. Sequenced input: PBMCs. The source is a human donor in good health. The CDR3 runs from the conserved cysteine through the conserved F or W. The D gene is left open where the match is weak. Size is omitted from some rows. Given values are once, few, many or a class for expanded clones.

DNA	CDR3	size	V	length	J	D
TGTGCCATCAGTGAGTCCCTCTCAGTCCGACTAGCCACTTCAGATACGCAGTATTTT	CAISESLSVRLATSDTQYF	-	TRBV10-3	19	TRBJ2-3	TRBD2
TGTGCCAGCAGCCCTGATGGGATAGCGGGAAATACGCAGTATTTT	CASSPDGIAGNTQYF	-	TRBV7-3	15	TRBJ2-3	TRBD2
TGTGCCAGCAGCTTGGGGTTAGCGGGAGCCCTAAGCTCCTACAATGAGCAGTTCTTC	CASSLGLAGALSSYNEQFF	-	TRBV5-5	19	TRBJ2-1	TRBD2
TGTGCCAGCAGTTTATCGACAGGGAGCGGCGAGCAGTACTTC	CASSLSTGSGEQYF	-	TRBV28	14	TRBJ2-7	TRBD1
TGTGCCAGTAGTCCCCCGGGGGGGACCTACGAGCAGTACTTC	CASSPPGGTYEQYF	-	TRBV19	14	TRBJ2-7	TRBD2
TGTGCCACCAGCTTGGGGACAGCTTGGGAGACCCAGTACTTC	CATSLGTAWETQYF	-	TRBV15	14	TRBJ2-5	TRBD1
TGTGCCAGCGGGCTCGGGAGCAGGGAGCTGTTTTTT	CASGLGSRELFF	-	TRBV27	12	TRBJ2-2	-
TGCGCCAGCAGAGGGGAGGGGACCTACAATGAGCAGTTCTTC	CASRGEGTYNEQFF	-	TRBV5-1	14	TRBJ2-1	TRBD2
TGTGCCAGCAGCGAAGGAGACAGGGATTCAGATACGCAGTATTTT	CASSEGDRDSDTQYF	-	TRBV9	15	TRBJ2-3	TRBD1
TGTGCCTGGAGTGAAACTAGCGGGAGCGAGACCCAGTACTTC	CAWSETSGSETQYF	-	TRBV30	14	TRBJ2-5	TRBD2
TGTGCCAGCAGCACGGTATCCCTAGCGGTCCAAGAGACCCAGTACTTC	CASSTVSLAVQETQYF	-	TRBV7-9	16	TRBJ2-5	TRBD2
TGCGCCAGCAGCCAAGATCTAAAGGAGGGTGAGCAGTTCTTC	CASSQDLKEGEQFF	once	TRBV4-1	14	TRBJ2-1	-
TGCGCCAGCAGCGTTCCGCTAGCGACCGGGGAGCTGTTTTTT	CASSVPLATGELFF	few	TRBV5-1	14	TRBJ2-2	-
TGTGCCAGCACTAAGGGACTAGCCCCCAATGAGCAGTTCTTC	CASTKGLAPNEQFF	-	TRBV28	14	TRBJ2-1	TRBD2
TGCGCCAGCAGCCTCCATAGCGGGTCTTCCACAGATACGCAGTATTTT	CASSLHSGSSTDTQYF	-	TRBV5-1	16	TRBJ2-3	TRBD2
TGTGCCAGCAGTCAAGACAGGGGGCGGGTGCTGTTTTTT	CASSQDRGRVLFF	-	TRBV7-2	13	TRBJ1-4	TRBD1
TGTGCCACCAGCAAGAGACTAGCGGGAGGGCCAGATACGCAGTATTTT	CATSKRLAGGPDTQYF	-	TRBV15	16	TRBJ2-3	TRBD2
TGTGCCAGCAGCTCACACGGGGGTGGTAGCGGGGCCTACGAGCAGTACTTC	CASSSHGGGSGAYEQYF	-	TRBV7-6	17	TRBJ2-7	TRBD2
TGTGCCAGCAACACGGGGTTCCCTGAACTAGCGGGAGTTGAAGAGACCCAGTACTTC	CASNTGFPELAGVEETQYF	-	TRBV18	19	TRBJ2-5	TRBD2
TGTGCCAGTAGTAACAGTCTTTCCGGGGAGCTGTTTTTT	CASSNSLSGELFF	-	TRBV19	13	TRBJ2-2	-
TGTGCCAGCAGCGCAGCCCGGGGGACCCCAACTAATGAAAAACTGTTTTTT	CASSAARGTPTNEKLFF	-	TRBV9	17	TRBJ1-4	-
TGTGCCAGCAGCCCCGACAGGGCCAACATCTATGGCTACACCTTC	CASSPDRANIYGYTF	once	TRBV5-4	15	TRBJ1-2	TRBD1
TGCGCCAGCCAGCAGAATTACGGGACTAGCGGGAGAGCCGAGCAGTACTTC	CASQQNYGTSGRAEQYF	-	TRBV10-1	17	TRBJ2-7	TRBD2
TGTGCCAGCAGTTATCTAGCGGACAATGAGCAGTTCTTC	CASSYLADNEQFF	-	TRBV6-5	13	TRBJ2-1	TRBD2
TGCGCCAGCAGCCGGGAAAGCCGGACCGGGGAGCTGTTTTTT	CASSRESRTGELFF	-	TRBV5-1	14	TRBJ2-2	-
TGTGCCAGCAGTTACTCCGATCCGGGACAGGGAGGCGGCTACACCTTC	CASSYSDPGQGGGYTF	-	TRBV6-5	16	TRBJ1-2	TRBD1
TGCGCCAGCAGCCAAGGACTAGCCTCCTACAATGAGCAGTTCTTC	CASSQGLASYNEQFF	-	TRBV4-1	15	TRBJ2-1	TRBD2
TGTGCCAGTAGTGTAGTAGCGGGACACTACAATGAGCAGTTCTTC	CASSVVAGHYNEQFF	-	TRBV19	15	TRBJ2-1	TRBD2
TGTGCCAGCAGTTTAGGGACAGACACCGGGGAGCTGTTTTTT	CASSLGTDTGELFF	-	TRBV28	14	TRBJ2-2	TRBD1
TGTGCCAGCAGCAAAATAAGGGGCTACGAGCAGTACTTC	CASSKIRGYEQYF	-	TRBV21-1	13	TRBJ2-7	-
TGCAGCGTTGGGTCGCTCCTAAGCTCCTACAATGAGCAGTTCTTC	CSVGSLLSSYNEQFF	-	TRBV29-1	15	TRBJ2-1	-
TGTGCCAGCAGCCCCACTGAAGGGGGATTGGGAAACATTCAGTACTTC	CASSPTEGGLGNIQYF	-	TRBV27	16	TRBJ2-4	-
TGTGCCAGCAGCGTATCGGACAGGTTCGCCTACAATGAGCAGTTCTTC	CASSVSDRFAYNEQFF	-	TRBV9	16	TRBJ2-1	TRBD1
TGTGCCAGCAGCTTAGCCGGGAACATCGGCGAGCAGTACTTC	CASSLAGNIGEQYF	-	TRBV7-8	14	TRBJ2-7	-
TGTGCCAGGCCGGGACAGGGGGGGTCCTACAATGAGCAGTTCTTC	CARPGQGGSYNEQFF	-	TRBV10-3	15	TRBJ2-1	TRBD1
TGTGCCATGGGAGCTGGGAAAGAAGGCGAGCAGTACTTC	CAMGAGKEGEQYF	-	TRBV10-3	13	TRBJ2-7	-
TGTGCCAGCAGTGAATATCTCCCAGGTGAGAACACCGGGGAGCTGTTTTTT	CASSEYLPGENTGELFF	once	TRBV25-1	17	TRBJ2-2	-
TGTGCCGGCAGTTACTCGTCAGGGAGCAATCAGCCCCAGCATTTT	CAGSYSSGSNQPQHF	once	TRBV6-5	15	TRBJ1-5	-